This entry lists 18 T cell receptor beta chains sequenced from one sample in a study of CD8 T cells in ankylosing spondylitis. Via MiXCR, TCRdb re-called the 5' RACE reads, giving one row per CDR3 protein. The sample gives 350,000 or so distinct CDR3 sequences, around 10% of which show up once; about a tenth is in the top ten. The sample consisted of blood, either unsorted or a sorted T cell fraction (not recorded which). These receptors came from a female donor with ankylosing spondylitis or in good health (not recorded which).

The V and J genes are TRBV5-5 and TRBJ1-5; TRBD1 aligns across 7 bases. In germline, CDR1 is SGHKS, CDR2 YYEKEE (reference sequence). The CDR3 length is 16 residues. The V and J ends lost 4 bases and 3 bases, in that order; junction bases with no gene match: 10. The chain's CDR3 is CASSNEPGQNNQPQHF. CDR3 coding DNA: TGTGCCAGCAGCAACGAGCCGGGACAGAACAATCAGCCCCAGCATTTT.

This clonotype was observed many times. Sequence at one end of the junction differs from germline and may be a read error. The chain couples TRBV7-7 to TRBJ2-7; TRBD1 or TRBD2 may be the D gene (5 bases each). Per the germline V gene, CDR1 is SSHAT and CDR2 is FNYEAQ (reference sequence). The CDR3 has 15 residues. The CDR3 DNA reads TGTGCTAGCAGCCCCGGTCTCGGGGCTTCCTACGAGCAGTACTTC. Translated, it gives CASSPGLGASYEQYF.

This clonotype appeared a few times. This chain connects TRBV10-3 to TRBJ1-3; 10 nucleotides line up with TRBD1. Germline assignment: CDR1 ENHRY and CDR2 SYGVKD. J gave up 9 bases and V 6 bases, and 11 bases lay outside the gene matches. CDR3 length: 15 residues. The CDR3 DNA sequence: TGTGCCATCAGCTACCGGGACAGGGGATTTATCACCATATATTTT. This gives the protein CAISYRDRGFITIYF.

This chain joins TRBV12-3 or TRBV12-4 and TRBJ1-4; a weak D match, TRBD1 (5 bases). The CDR3 spans 15 residues. V lost 5 bases and J lost 4, with 14 bases in between. As DNA, the CDR3 is TGTGCCAGCAGTATACGAGGGGCGAGTAATGAAAAACTGTTTTTT. Encoded protein: CASSIRGASNEKLFF.

About this clonotype itself: A clone one base away is much larger, so this may be a read error. The chain is built from TRBV28 and TRBJ2-1; tentatively, D is TRBD2 (5 bases). V lost 4 bases, J lost 6 bases, and 16 bases lay in between. This CDR3 is 15 amino acids long. Germline V gene lookup returns CDR1 MDHEN and CDR2 SYDVKM. The CDR3 protein is CASSYREGIRNEQFF. Here the CDR3 DNA reads TGTGCCAGCAGTTACCGAGAGGGTATACGCAATGAGCAGTTCTTC.

The sample holds many counts of this clonotype. The chain uses TRBV10-3 and TRBJ2-5; no reliable D call. Per the germline V gene, CDR1 is ENHRY and CDR2 is SYGVKD. V lost 6 bases and J 5 bases, leaving 13 bases between the germline ends. This CDR3 spans 13 amino acids. This chain's CDR3 is CAIRDGPSETQYF. The DNA for the CDR3 is TGTGCCATCAGGGATGGCCCCAGCGAGACCCAGTACTTC.

This clonotype was seen ten or more times. V usage is TRBV29-1 and J usage is TRBJ2-1; D is unresolved. Between the trimmed V and J ends, which lost 6 bases and 3 bases, there was a span of 15 bases. Germline V lookup: CDR1 SQVTM, CDR2 ANQGSEA. This CDR3 contains 14 residues. CDR3 sequence reads: CSVPLTGYYNEQFF. CDR3 nucleotides: TGCAGCGTCCCCTTAACGGGCTACTACAATGAGCAGTTCTTC.

This CDR3 is CASRSARDSTGELFF. The CDR3 coding sequence is TGTGCCAGCAGGTCGGCCAGAGATTCAACCGGGGAGCTGTTTTTT. The V call is TRBV5-4, the J call TRBJ2-2, with D unclear. Germline CDR1 SGHNT, CDR2 YYREEE (reference sequence). Trimming shortened V by 5 bases and J by 5 bases, and 16 bases separated the two germline ends. The CDR3 is 15 amino acids.

This clonotype was found a few times. CDR3 in DNA: TGCAGTGCTTCCCGAACAGATCAGCCCCAGCATTTT. Its protein is CSASRTDQPQHF. The V call is TRBV20-1, the J call TRBJ1-5; no clear D gene. Trimming removed 5 bases from V and 5 bases from J, with 10 bases in between. CDR1 is DFQATT, CDR2 SNEGSKA, per germline (reference sequence). The CDR3 spans 12 residues.

Concerning this clonotype itself: Given a much more abundant clone one base away, this may be a read error. The CDR3 sequence: CSVVEDTDTHYF. The CDR3 DNA follows: TGCAGCGTTGTGGAGGACACAGATACGCATTATTTT. This chain uses TRBV29-1 with TRBJ2-3; D is possibly TRBD1 or TRBD2 (5 bases each). CDR3 length: 12 residues. Germline CDR1 SQVTM, CDR2 ANQGSEA.

The J gene is TRBJ2-5, the V gene TRBV30, with 7 bases identical to TRBD1. Germline V gives CDR1 GTSNPN, CDR2 SVGIG (reference sequence). V lost 0 bases to trimming and J lost 5 bases; unmatched junction nucleotides: 6. The CDR3 totals 14 residues. CDR3 sequence reads: CAWSVKGARETQYF. Here the CDR3 DNA reads TGTGCCTGGAGTGTCAAGGGGGCGCGGGAGACCCAGTACTTC.

This clonotype showed up many times. The rearrangement links TRBV28 to TRBJ2-7; D ambiguous. CDR3 length: 12 residues. V gave up 3 bases and J gave up 5 bases, with 8 bases separating them. The germline CDR1 and CDR2 sequences are MDHEN and SYDVKM. In DNA, the CDR3 is TGTGCCAGCAGTTTTCTGGGGAACGAGCAGTACTTC. It yields the protein CASSFLGNEQYF.

This clonotype was seen more than once but under ten times. The genes are TRBV7-3 and TRBJ1-1; D uncertain. Deletions cut 4 bases from V and 1 base from J, with 19 bases between. The CDR3 contains 17 residues. The V gene's germline CDR1 is SGHTA and CDR2 FQGTGA. CDR3 DNA: TGTGCCAGCAGCTCAGAGCGTGGGTCGAGTGGGAACACTGAAGCTTTCTTT. Translation gives CASSSERGSSGNTEAFF. Together with reference TRBV7-3 and TRBJ1-1, the CDR3 gives the full variable domain: GAGVSQTPSNKVTEKGKYVELRCDPISGHTALYWYRQSLGQGPEFLIYFQGTGAADDSGLPNDRFFAVRPEGSVSTLKIQRTERGDSAVYLCASSSERGSSGNTEAFFGQGTRLTVV.

With respect to this clonotype: This may be a read error: a much more frequent sequence differs by one nucleotide. The conserved phenylalanine or tryptophan normally closing the CDR3 is absent here, so this likely arose from a read error. The rearrangement uses TRBV5-1 and TRBJ2-5; 9 nucleotides match TRBD1. The junction had 10 bases not matched to a gene; V was cut back by 3 bases and J by 4 bases. CDR1 and CDR2 from the germline V gene are SGHRS and YFSETQ. CDR3 length: 16 residues. The CDR3 nucleotides read TGCGCCAGCAGCTACCAACCCGCGGACAGGGGAGAGACCCAGTACATC. Translating gives CASSYQPADRGETQYI.

This clonotype was seen repeatedly, ten times or more. The chain recombines TRBV5-1 with TRBJ2-7; no firm D call. This CDR3 has 12 residues. V lost 5 bases, J lost 1 base, and 7 bases lay in between. Germline CDR1 is SGHRS and CDR2 is YFSETQ. CDR3 sequence: CASRGESYEQYF. The CDR3, as DNA: TGCGCCAGCAGGGGTGAATCCTACGAGCAGTACTTC. Using reference TRBV5-1 and TRBJ2-7 for the parts outside the CDR3, the full variable domain is KAGVTQTPRYLIKTRGQQVTLSCSPISGHRSVSWYQQTPGQGLQFLFEYFSETQRNKGNFPGRFSGRQFSNSRSEMNVSTLELGDSALYLCASRGESYEQYFGPGTRLTVT.

In this sample, this clonotype turned up many times. This chain links TRBV27 with TRBJ1-2; possible D gene TRBD1, 6 bases. The CDR3 loop spans 14 amino acids. Germline V CDR1 and CDR2: MNHEY, SMNVEV (reference sequence). V lost 3 bases and J lost 5, with 13 bases in between. The CDR3 sequence is CASSLDSTSYGYTF. DNA for the CDR3: TGTGCCAGCAGTTTGGACAGTACATCTTATGGCTACACCTTC.

This clonotype was observed many times. This sequence joins TRBV5-1 and TRBJ2-5; TRBD2 matches 8 bases. Losses at the gene ends were 1 base for V and 4 bases for J; bases not matched to a gene: 6. Germline CDR1 reads SGHRS; CDR2 reads YFSETQ. The CDR3 runs to 15 residues. The CDR3 here is CASSLTSGWGETQYF. DNA for the CDR3: TGCGCCAGCAGCTTGACTAGCGGATGGGGAGAGACCCAGTACTTC.

The chain has TRBV5-1 and TRBJ1-1; TRBD1 matches at 10 bases. J gave up 3 bases and V 0 bases, and 5 bases lay outside the gene matches. The CDR3 is made up of 16 amino acids. The V gene's germline CDR1 is SGHRS and CDR2 YFSETQ. The CDR3 DNA sequence: TGCGCCAGCAGCTTGGAGGGACAGGGGATAGACACTGAAGCTTTCTTT. This codes for CASSLEGQGIDTEAFF. The full variable domain, completed using reference TRBV5-1 and TRBJ1-1, is KAGVTQTPRYLIKTRGQQVTLSCSPISGHRSVSWYQQTPGQGLQFLFEYFSETQRNKGNFPGRFSGRQFSNSRSEMNVSTLELGDSALYLCASSLEGQGIDTEAFFGQGTRLTVV.